This record covers a single T cell receptor (beta chain). The junction and the germline gene differ at one end; a read error may be behind it. This entry is derived from a study of tumor and adjacent non-tumor tissue in lung cancer. The template was RNA from unsorted bulk tissue. Germline V gives CDR1 SGHAT, CDR2 FQNNGV. CDR3 length: 18 amino acids. The library came from three nested PCR rounds adapted from ARM-PCR protocols. From the multiplex PCR reads, TCRdb called clonotypes with MiXCR, one entry per CDR3 protein. The sample yields 200,000 to 250,000 distinct CDR3 sequences, roughly 70% seen once. The source of this sequence is a man in his 60s with non-small cell lung cancer. The sample consisted of lung tumor tissue. The chain has TRBV11-2 and TRBJ1-3, with TRBD1 as a possible D gene (6 bases). CDR3 DNA: TGTGCCAGCAGCTCGGGCAGGGGACTTATCGGTTCTGGAAACACCATATGGTTT. Protein sequence: CASSSGRGLIGSGNTIWF.